The 25 T cell receptor beta chains below all came from one sample that was sequenced in a study of blood T cell repertoires in COVID-19. Generated by immunoSEQ multiplex PCR, the TCRdb table keeps only in-frame clones and is missing some. The table lists nearly 40,000 clones, 88% of them singletons, with around 10% in the top ten. Sequenced material: peripheral blood. The receptors derive from a woman in her seventies with acute or convalescent COVID-19.

The V and J genes are TRBV7-3 and TRBJ2-5, with 11 bases identical to TRBD2. Germline lookup yields CDR1 SGHTA and CDR2 FQGTGA. The CDR3 loop spans 15 amino acids. The junction had 7 bases not matched to a gene; V was cut back by 5 bases and J by 5 bases. The CDR3 bases are TGTGCCAGCAGCCCCCAGGGACTAGCGGCCGAGACCCAGTACTTC. It encodes CASSPQGLAAETQYF. Full variable domain (missing parts from reference TRBV7-3 and TRBJ2-5): GAGVSQTPSNKVTEKGKYVELRCDPISGHTALYWYRQSLGQGPEFLIYFQGTGAADDSGLPNDRFFAVRPEGSVSTLKIQRTERGDSAVYLCASSPQGLAAETQYFGPGTRLLVL.

The V and J genes are TRBV29-1 and TRBJ2-1, with TRBD1 as a possible D gene (6 bases). The CDR3 length is 12 residues. With 3 bases removed from V and 7 bases from J, the gap between germline ends came to 10 bases. Germline V gene lookup returns CDR1 SQVTM and CDR2 ANQGSEA. In nucleotides, the CDR3 is TGCAGCGTTGACGTACAGGGTAATGAGCAGTTCTTC. This translates into CSVDVQGNEQFF.

The chain recombines TRBV7-6 with TRBJ2-1; 11 bases agree with TRBD2. The germline V gene encodes CDR1 SGHVS and CDR2 FNYEAQ. V trimming: 5 bases; J trimming: 4 bases; junction bases outside the gene matches: 4. The CDR3 is 15 residues long. This CDR3 is CASSGGTSGYNEQFF. The CDR3 nucleotides read TGTGCCAGCAGCGGAGGGACTAGCGGTTACAATGAGCAGTTCTTC.

The chain carries TRBV7-2 and TRBJ2-1; tentative D call: TRBD1 (5 bases). V shed 0 bases and J shed 8 bases, with 11 bases lying between them. The CDR3 loop spans 14 amino acids. Germline-derived CDR1 and CDR2 are SGHTA and FQGNSA. The CDR3 nucleotides are TGTGCCAGCAGCTTAGCGGTACAGGCATATGAGCAGTTCTTC. Protein sequence: CASSLAVQAYEQFF.

The CDR3 DNA reads as TGTGCCACCGGGAACAGGGCCGGCCAGCCCCAGCATTTT. Amino acids: CATGNRAGQPQHF. The chain uses TRBV24-1 and TRBJ1-5, with a possible D match to TRBD1 (6 bases). CDR3 length: 13 amino acids. V lost 9 bases and J lost 7, with 15 bases in between. Germline loops: CDR1 KGHDR, CDR2 SFDVKD.

This chain links TRBV25-1 with TRBJ2-1; D gene uncertain. Germline V gene sequence: CDR1 MGHDK, CDR2 SYGVNS. The CDR3 loop spans 14 amino acids. V gave up 10 bases and J gave up 0 bases, with 13 bases separating them. The CDR3: CATADKDSYNEQFF. Written as DNA, the CDR3 is TGTGCCACCGCAGACAAGGACTCCTACAATGAGCAGTTCTTC.

The CDR3 nucleotides read TGTGCCAGCAGCTTGGCTGTCGGTCGTGAAGCTTTCTTT. This codes for CASSLAVGREAFF. The V and J genes are TRBV5-8 and TRBJ1-1; D remains ambiguous. From germline, CDR1 is SGHTS and CDR2 YDEGEE. The CDR3 has 13 residues. Trimming left V 0 bases short and J 7 bases short, with 10 bases between.

This sequence joins TRBV29-1 and TRBJ2-3; 8 positions match TRBD2. CDR1 SQVTM and CDR2 ANQGSEA come from the germline V gene. The V and J ends lost 0 bases and 4 bases, in that order; junction bases with no gene match: 9. This CDR3 spans 16 amino acids. CDR3 DNA: TGCAGCGTTGAAGATCTAGGGCGGGGGGTGGCAGATACGCAGTATTTT. This sequence encodes CSVEDLGRGVADTQYF.

V is TRBV7-2 and J is TRBJ2-3; 14 bases are a match to TRBD2. The CDR3 contains 15 residues. V lost 8 bases and J lost 5; bases outside the gene matches: 6. The germline gives CDR1 SGHTA, CDR2 FQGNSA. The CDR3 sequence: CASRWGTSGRDTQYF. CDR3 coding DNA: TGTGCCAGCCGCTGGGGGACTAGCGGGAGAGATACGCAGTATTTT. Using reference TRBV7-2 and TRBJ2-3 for the parts outside the CDR3, the full variable domain is GAGVSQSPSNKVTEKGKDVELRCDPISGHTALYWYRQSLGQGLEFLIYFQGNSAPDKSGLPSDRFSAERTGGSVSTLTIQRTQQEDSAVYLCASRWGTSGRDTQYFGPGTRLTVL.

The chain couples TRBV3-1 (or the pseudogene TRBV3-2) to TRBJ1-6; D perhaps matches TRBD1 (6 bases). Germline lookup yields CDR1 LGHDT and CDR2 YNNKEL (reference sequence). The CDR3 sequence is 14 residues long. The V and J ends lost 5 bases and 2 bases respectively, with 7 bases between them. The chain's CDR3 is CASSGTTYNSPLHF. DNA for the CDR3: TGTGCCAGCAGCGGGACAACCTATAATTCACCCCTCCACTTT.

This sequence joins TRBV6-5 and TRBJ1-2, with D unresolved. This CDR3 is built from 15 residues. Germline CDR1 is MNHEY and CDR2 is SVGAGI. V lost 0 bases to trimming and J lost 2 bases, with 10 bases between them. The chain's CDR3 is CASSYSVTVNYGYTF. DNA of the CDR3: TGTGCCAGCAGTTACTCCGTTACAGTCAACTATGGCTACACCTTC.

The V gene is TRBV9, the J gene TRBJ2-1; 7 nucleotides line up with TRBD1. There are 15 residues in the CDR3. V lost 4 bases to trimming and J lost 3 bases; unmatched junction nucleotides: 7. Germline V CDR1 and CDR2: SGDLS, YYNGEE. The CDR3 DNA reads TGTGCCAGCAGCCCCCAGGGGGTTTTCTACAATGAGCAGTTCTTC. Protein: CASSPQGVFYNEQFF.

The V gene is TRBV6-6, the J gene TRBJ2-5; 7 positions agree with TRBD1. There are 13 residues in the CDR3. V dropped 7 bases and J dropped 5; count of bases not matched to a gene: 7. Germline values: CDR1 MNHNY, CDR2 SVGAGI (reference sequence). The CDR3 here is CASTLTGLETQYF. The CDR3 DNA reads as TGTGCCAGCACCTTGACAGGGCTGGAGACCCAGTACTTC.

The genes are TRBV5-5 and TRBJ2-7; the D gene is possibly TRBD1 (5 bases). Per the germline V gene, CDR1 is SGHKS and CDR2 is YYEKEE (reference sequence). CDR3 length equals 16 residues. Trimming stripped 0 bases from V and 0 bases from J, with 13 bases between. The CDR3 coding sequence is TGTGCCAGCAGCTTGGGTAGGGGATCTTCCTCCTACGAGCAGTACGTC. Translated: CASSLGRGSSSYEQYV.

The chain is built from TRBV19 and TRBJ2-5; the match to TRBD2 covers 10 bases. Germline loops: CDR1 LNHDA, CDR2 SQIVND (reference sequence). The CDR3 contains 15 residues. Trimming cost V 6 bases and J 4 bases; bases outside gene matches: 8. The CDR3 reads CASRGTSANLETQYF. Written as DNA, the CDR3 is TGTGCCAGTAGGGGGACTAGCGCAAACCTAGAGACCCAGTACTTC. Together with reference TRBV19 and TRBJ2-5, the CDR3 gives the full variable domain: DGGITQSPKYLFRKEGQNVTLSCEQNLNHDAMYWYRQDPGQGLRLIYYSQIVNDFQKGDIAEGYSVSREKKESFPLTVTSAQKNPTAFYLCASRGTSANLETQYFGPGTRLLVL.

This chain uses TRBV18 with TRBJ1-6; D call uncertain. V dropped 4 bases and J dropped 5 bases, with 6 bases sitting between them. The germline CDR1 and CDR2 sequences are KGHSH and LQKENI. This CDR3 has 13 amino acids. CDR3 sequence (DNA): TGTGCCAGCTCACTCTTAGATAATTCACCCCTCCACTTT. Translation: CASSLLDNSPLHF. Full variable domain (remainder filled in from reference TRBV18 and TRBJ1-6): NAGVMQNPRHLVRRRGQEARLRCSPMKGHSHVYWYRQLPEEGLKFMVYLQKENIIDESGMPKERFSAEFPKEGPSILRIQQVVRGDSAAYFCASSLLDNSPLHFGNGTRLTVT.

The chain joins TRBV18 to TRBJ2-7; 8 bases are shared with TRBD2. The J segment lost 4 bases and the V segment lost 4 bases, leaving 6 bases of the junction unmatched. The CDR3 has 14 residues. Germline CDR1 is KGHSH and CDR2 is LQKENI. CDR3 in DNA: TGTGCCAGCTCACTTAGGACTAGCCTTTACGAGCAGTACGTC. Its translation: CASSLRTSLYEQYV.

The chain combines TRBV18 with TRBJ2-3, with 7 bases matching TRBD1. This CDR3 comprises 15 residues. Germline V CDR1 and CDR2: KGHSH, LQKENI. V dropped 5 bases and J dropped 5; count of bases not matched to a gene: 10. The CDR3 DNA is TGTGCCAGCTCAGCCACCCAGGGGGTCGTAGATACGCAGTATTTT. This sequence encodes CASSATQGVVDTQYF.

The chain couples TRBV19 to TRBJ2-1; D is uncertain. Trimming cost V 5 bases and J 1 base, with 9 bases left between them. Germline V gene lookup returns CDR1 LNHDA and CDR2 SQIVND (reference sequence). This CDR3 has 14 residues. CDR3 amino acids: CASSGQVSYNEQFF. In DNA form, the CDR3 reads TGTGCCAGTAGTGGGCAGGTGTCCTACAATGAGCAGTTCTTC.

The chain carries TRBV7-2 and TRBJ1-1; TRBD1 is a possible D gene (6 bases). This CDR3 contains 13 residues. CDR1 and CDR2 (germline): SGHTA, FQGNSA. V was cut by 5 bases and J by 1 base, with 8 bases left in between. The CDR3 nucleotides read TGTGCCAGCAGCCAAGGGGGGAACACTGAAGCTTTCTTT. This translates into CASSQGGNTEAFF.

The rearrangement links TRBV13 to TRBJ1-6; D call uncertain. The CDR3 is 13 amino acids. CDR1 PRHDT and CDR2 FYEKMQ come from the germline V gene (reference sequence). Trimming took 1 base from V and 12 from J, leaving 10 bases between them. CDR3 in amino acids: CASSLDREGPLHF. The DNA of the CDR3 is TGTGCCAGCAGCTTAGATCGGGAGGGACCCCTCCACTTT.

The chain is built from TRBV19 and TRBJ2-2, with a weak D call TRBD1 (5 bases). Germline-derived CDR1 and CDR2 are LNHDA and SQIVND (reference sequence). The CDR3 spans 14 residues. The V and J ends lost 6 bases and 0 bases respectively, with 8 bases between them. As DNA, the CDR3 is TGTGCCAGTAGCCAAGGGGCGAACACCGGGGAGCTGTTTTTT. Translating gives CASSQGANTGELFF.

This clone was recorded a few times. The CDR3 nucleotides read TGTGCCAGCAGGTCCCCCGACAGAGCTCAGCCCCAGCATTTT. This encodes CASRSPDRAQPQHF. This chain joins TRBV2 and TRBJ1-5, with TRBD1 as a possible D gene (5 bases). V gave up 6 bases and J gave up 6 bases, with 15 bases separating them. The CDR3 sequence is 14 residues long. Per germline, CDR1 SNHLY and CDR2 FYNNEI.

This chain uses TRBV6-5 with TRBJ2-7; TRBD1 aligns across 7 bases. Trimming cost V 5 bases and J 6 bases; bases outside gene matches: 7. The CDR3 has 13 amino acids. The germline V gene has CDR1 MNHEY and CDR2 SVGAGI. This chain's CDR3 is CASSPKDRAEQYV. The DNA of the CDR3 is TGTGCCAGCAGTCCAAAAGACAGGGCCGAGCAGTACGTC.

This chain uses TRBV9 with TRBJ2-1; no definite D call. This CDR3 has 14 amino acids. The V gene lost 0 bases and the J gene lost 9 bases, with 13 bases spanning the gap. Germline V gene data show CDR1 as SGDLS and CDR2 as YYNGEE. CDR3: CASSVGVQGAEQFF. The CDR3 DNA sequence: TGTGCCAGCAGCGTAGGGGTTCAAGGAGCTGAGCAGTTCTTC.